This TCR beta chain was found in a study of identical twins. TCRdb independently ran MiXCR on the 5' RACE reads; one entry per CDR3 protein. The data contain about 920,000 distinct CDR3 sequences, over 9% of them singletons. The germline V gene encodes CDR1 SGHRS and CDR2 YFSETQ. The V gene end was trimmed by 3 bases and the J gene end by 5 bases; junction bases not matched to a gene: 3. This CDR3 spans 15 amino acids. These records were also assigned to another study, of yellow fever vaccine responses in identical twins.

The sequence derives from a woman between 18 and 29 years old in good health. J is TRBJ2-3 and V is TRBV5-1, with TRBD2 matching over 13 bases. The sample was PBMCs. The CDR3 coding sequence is TGCGCCAGCAGCTCCGGGACTAGCGGGATAGATACGCAGTATTTT. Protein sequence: CASSSGTSGIDTQYF.